The rows below give T cell receptor beta chains drawn from one sample of a study of blood T cell repertoires in COVID-19. Method: immunoSEQ multiplex PCR; TCRdb's copy keeps in-frame clones and lacks some. The sample has 310,000 or so clones, about four fifths seen once. Sequencing input: peripheral blood. Receptors were obtained from a woman in her forties or fifties with acute or convalescent COVID-19. Both conserved end residues are part of each CDR3. The D gene is left open where the match is weak. Clone size is shown for a subset of rows, as once, few, many or a class of expanded clone.

size | J | D | V | CDR3 | DNA
- | TRBJ2-1 | - | TRBV15 | CATSRRDGGSSYNEQFF | TGTGCCACCAGCAGACGAGACGGGGGATCGTCCTACAATGAGCAGTTCTTC
- | TRBJ1-1 | - | TRBV6-4 | CASSDSWEGNTEAFF | TGTGCCAGCAGTGACAGCTGGGAGGGGAACACTGAAGCTTTCTTT
- | TRBJ2-3 | TRBD2 | TRBV24-1 | CATSDFGGRGNTQYF | TGTGCCACCAGTGATTTTGGCGGGAGGGGGAATACGCAGTATTTT
- | TRBJ1-5 | - | TRBV5-5 | CASAKEGYGDQPQHF | TGTGCCAGCGCGAAGGAGGGGTATGGGGATCAGCCCCAGCATTTT
once | TRBJ1-1 | TRBD1 | TRBV7-2 | CASSVTGGMGTEAFF | TGTGCCAGCAGCGTGACAGGGGGCATGGGAACTGAAGCTTTCTTT
once | TRBJ1-5 | TRBD1 | TRBV19 | CASTPGQLNQPQHF | TGTGCCAGTACCCCGGGACAGCTCAATCAGCCCCAGCATTTT
- | TRBJ2-7 | TRBD2 | TRBV15 | CATSREPAGWYEQYF | TGTGCCACCAGCAGAGAACCAGCGGGATGGTACGAGCAGTACTTC
- | TRBJ2-3 | TRBD2 | TRBV29-1 | CSALHSGKGDTQYF | TGCAGCGCCCTCCATAGCGGGAAGGGGGATACGCAGTATTTT
- | TRBJ1-3 | TRBD1 | TRBV10-3 | CAISGTGVTGNTIYF | TGTGCCATCAGTGGGACAGGGGTCACTGGAAACACCATATATTTT
- | TRBJ2-2 | TRBD2 | TRBV6-4 | CASSGTSGNTGELFF | TGTGCCAGCAGTGGTACTAGCGGGAACACCGGGGAGCTGTTTTTT
- | TRBJ2-7 | - | TRBV5-4 | CASSLAWGDEQYF | TGTGCCAGCAGCTTGGCCTGGGGGGACGAGCAGTACTTC
- | TRBJ2-1 | - | TRBV19 | CASTTGQTYNEQFF | TGTGCCAGTACCACAGGTCAGACCTACAATGAGCAGTTCTTC
once | TRBJ2-1 | TRBD2 | TRBV27 | CASRSKRGGSYNEQFF | TGTGCCAGCAGGTCAAAGCGGGGAGGATCCTACAATGAGCAGTTCTTC
- | TRBJ1-2 | - | TRBV2 | CASKGLKTGGYTF | TGTGCCAGCAAGGGACTGAAAACCGGGGGCTACACCTTC
- | TRBJ1-5 | - | TRBV12-5 | CASGLVRAMGGNQPQHF | TGTGCTAGTGGTTTGGTACGGGCGATGGGAGGCAATCAGCCCCAGCATTTT